A selection of T cell receptor beta chains follows, all from one sample in a study of blood T cell repertoires in COVID-19. Generated by immunoSEQ multiplex PCR, the TCRdb table keeps only in-frame clones and is missing some. Here the sample spans about 70,000 clones, around 87% being singletons. The sequenced material came from peripheral blood. All receptors come from a man between 45 and 60 years old with active COVID-19. The CDR3 runs from the conserved cysteine through the conserved F or W. A D gene is named only where the DNA matches it firmly. Rows may omit the clone size; those that give it use once, few, many or a size class.

d_call	v_call	j_call	clone_size	cdr3_nt	cdr3_aa
-	TRBV29-1	TRBJ1-1	-	TGCAGCGCCGCCGTTGGGCCGGGGACTGAAGCTTTCTTT	CSAAVGPGTEAFF
-	TRBV3-1/TRBV3-2	TRBJ2-1	-	TGTGCCAGCAGCTCGCGGGGCACTAGGTCCTACAATGAGCAGTTCTTC	CASSSRGTRSYNEQFF
-	TRBV5-1	TRBJ1-1	-	TGCGCCAGCAGCTTGGTTGGACAGATGAACACTGAAGCTTTCTTT	CASSLVGQMNTEAFF
TRBD2	TRBV24-1	TRBJ2-1	-	TGTGCCACCAGTGAGGGGACCAGGACTAGCGGCACTAACAATGAGCAGTTCTTC	CATSEGTRTSGTNNEQFF
-	TRBV19	TRBJ1-2	-	TGTGCCAGTAGTCGTCTCTATGGCTACACCTTC	CASSRLYGYTF
-	TRBV4-3	TRBJ1-1	-	TGCGCCAGCAGCCGGGTCACAGCCGGGAACACTGAAGCTTTCTTT	CASSRVTAGNTEAFF
-	TRBV29-1	TRBJ1-2	-	TGCAGCGTTGAAGATCACGGCAGGGCTAACTATGGCTACACCTTC	CSVEDHGRANYGYTF
-	TRBV7-8	TRBJ2-3	-	TGTGCCAGCAGCCGCAGGGGGGAAGGGACAGATACGCAGTATTTT	CASSRRGEGTDTQYF
-	TRBV27	TRBJ2-2	-	TGTGCCAGCAGTAACGGGCGCAGGGACACCGGGGAGCTGTTTTTT	CASSNGRRDTGELFF
-	TRBV20-1	TRBJ1-1	-	TGCAGTGCTAGTTTTCGGGGGTCGACGGCTGAAGCTTTCTTT	CSASFRGSTAEAFF
TRBD2	TRBV5-1	TRBJ2-3	once	TGCGCCAGCAGCTTCACGGGAGGTAGCACAGATACGCAGTATTTT	CASSFTGGSTDTQYF
-	TRBV3-1/TRBV3-2	TRBJ1-1	once	TGTGCCAGCAGCCCCCCGGGAGGGAACACTGAAGCTTTCTTT	CASSPPGGNTEAFF
-	TRBV7-2	TRBJ2-6	once	TGTGCCAGCAGCTCCGCTCTAAGAAGTAGGGCCAACGTCCTGACTTTC	CASSSALRSRANVLTF
TRBD2	TRBV5-5	TRBJ2-2	-	TGTGCCAGCAGCCCCTCCGGTGGACTAGCGGGAGTAACCGGGGAGCTGTTTTTT	CASSPSGGLAGVTGELFF
-	TRBV29-1	TRBJ1-1	few	TGCAGCGTCACCGAAGGAGGGAGGCCCCCCCAAGCTTTCTTT	CSVTEGGRPPQAFF
TRBD2	TRBV12-5	TRBJ2-7	many	TGTGCTAGTGGTCCTAGCGGTGCGGCATACGAGCAGTACTTC	CASGPSGAAYEQYF
-	TRBV10-3	TRBJ2-5	-	TGTGCCATTCAGGGCTCCGAAGAGACCCAGTACTTC	CAIQGSEETQYF
TRBD1	TRBV19	TRBJ1-1	-	TGTGCCAGTAGTTACACCCGGACAGGGGGCGGTTTTGGGAACACTGAAGCTTTCTTT	CASSYTRTGGGFGNTEAFF
-	TRBV11-3	TRBJ2-1	-	TGTGCCAGCAGCCATATGTACGGAGCGATGGACAATGAGCAGTTCTTC	CASSHMYGAMDNEQFF
-	TRBV5-1	TRBJ2-2	-	TGCGCCAGCAGCTTGGAAGGTTCCGGGACCGGGGAGCTGTTTTTT	CASSLEGSGTGELFF
-	TRBV6-5	TRBJ2-3	-	TGTGCCAGCAGTCCGAGCGGTCTTAGCACAGATACGCAGTATTTT	CASSPSGLSTDTQYF
-	TRBV28	TRBJ1-6	-	TGTGCCAGCAGAGGTCGGGGAGGTTTAAGCTCCTATAATTCACCCCTCCACTTT	CASRGRGGLSSYNSPLHF